What follows are 16 T cell receptor beta chains derived from one specimen sequenced in a study of blood T cell repertoires in COVID-19. Using immunoSEQ multiplex PCR, the repertoire was profiled, and TCRdb retains in-frame clones only, with some absent. The table has some 450,000 clones, over 85% seen once. Sequencing used peripheral blood. The receptors come from a man younger than 35 with COVID-19, enrolled during active disease.

This clone has only one observation. The CDR3 nucleotides read TGTGCCAGCAGCGTATCGGGACTAGCGCCTAACACCGGGGAGCTGTTTTTT. As protein: CASSVSGLAPNTGELFF. The chain combines TRBV11-3 with TRBJ2-2; 10 bases line up with TRBD2. This CDR3 is built from 17 residues. Losses at the gene ends were 5 bases for V and 2 bases for J; bases not matched to a gene: 8. Germline V gene sequence: CDR1 SGHNT, CDR2 YENEEA.

The chain employs TRBV6-5 and TRBJ2-4, with TRBD1 identical over 9 bases. Trimming at V came to 6 bases and at J to 6 bases, leaving 6 bases not matched to a gene. CDR3 length: 14 amino acids. Germline V lookup: CDR1 MNHEY, CDR2 SVGAGI. The DNA of the CDR3 is TGTGCCAGCAGGCCGGGACAGGGAGGAAACATTCAGTACTTC. Translated, it gives CASRPGQGGNIQYF.

The chain carries TRBV6-5 and TRBJ1-1, with 7 positions matching TRBD1. Trimming took 2 bases from V and 1 from J; bases not matched to a gene: 4. From germline, CDR1 is MNHEY and CDR2 SVGAGI. This CDR3 comprises 15 residues. DNA for the CDR3: TGTGCCAGCAGTTACAATACAGGGGCGAACACTGAAGCTTTCTTT. Amino acid sequence: CASSYNTGANTEAFF.

The V gene is TRBV5-1, the J gene TRBJ2-7; 9 bases match TRBD1. V trimming: 0 bases; J trimming: 3 bases; junction bases outside the gene matches: 10. Germline assignment: CDR1 SGHRS and CDR2 YFSETQ. The CDR3 consists of 17 residues. CDR3 in DNA: TGCGCCAGCAGCTTGGCAGGCCAAAGACAGGGGGGCTACGAGCAGTACTTC. Protein product: CASSLAGQRQGGYEQYF.

The chain recombines TRBV29-1 with TRBJ1-3; D possibly corresponds to TRBD1 (5 bases). The CDR3 extends over 14 amino acids. Germline-derived CDR1 and CDR2 are SQVTM and ANQGSEA. V was trimmed by 3 bases and J by 2 bases, leaving 11 bases between them. The CDR3 here is CSVDSSRAGNTIYF. The CDR3 bases are TGCAGCGTTGACTCCAGCAGGGCTGGAAACACCATATATTTT.

V and J are TRBV2 and TRBJ1-5; D not resolved. The CDR3 length is 13 residues. Germline V CDR1 and CDR2: SNHLY, FYNNEI. V dropped 2 bases and J dropped 0 bases, with 2 bases sitting between them. CDR3 sequence reads: CASSEYSNQPQHF. For the CDR3, the DNA is TGTGCCAGCAGTGAATATAGCAATCAGCCCCAGCATTTT.

V and J are TRBV11-2 and TRBJ2-7; perhaps TRBD2 as D (6 bases). This CDR3 spans 14 amino acids. The ends were cut back, 1 base at V and 5 bases at J, with 12 bases in the middle. The germline V gene has CDR1 SGHAT and CDR2 FQNNGV. The CDR3, as DNA: TGTGCCAGCAGCTTAGGCATCCGGGAGAACGAGCAGTACTTC. Encoded protein: CASSLGIRENEQYF.

The rearrangement links TRBV6-6 to TRBJ1-1, with 7 bases matching TRBD1. J gave up 1 base and V 6 bases, and 11 bases lay outside the gene matches. CDR1 is MNHNY, CDR2 SVGAGI, per germline (reference sequence). CDR3 size: 16 residues. CDR3 residues: CASRFTGAAGNTEAFF. Here the CDR3 DNA reads TGTGCCAGCAGGTTTACAGGGGCCGCGGGGAACACTGAAGCTTTCTTT.

The chain employs TRBV5-1 and TRBJ1-1, with 7 bases identical to TRBD1. CDR1 SGHRS and CDR2 YFSETQ come from the germline V gene. The V and J ends lost 3 bases and 7 bases, in that order; junction bases with no gene match: 6. There are 13 residues in the CDR3. CDR3 residues: CASSWDSQSEAFF. In nucleotides, the CDR3 is TGCGCCAGCAGCTGGGACAGCCAGAGTGAAGCTTTCTTT.

In the case of this clone: The sample has other DNA sequences that encode this CDR3 too. The CDR3 reads CASSGQGGYEQYF. The CDR3 coding sequence is TGTGCCAGCAGTGGACAGGGCGGATACGAGCAGTACTTC. The J gene is TRBJ2-7, the V gene TRBV2; 7 nucleotides align to TRBD1. The V segment lost 4 bases and the J segment 4 bases; nucleotides outside the gene matches: 4. This CDR3 contains 13 residues. CDR1 and CDR2 from the germline V gene are SNHLY and FYNNEI.

The V gene is TRBV7-9, the J gene TRBJ2-7; no firm D call. Per the germline V gene, CDR1 is SEHNR and CDR2 is FQNEAQ (reference sequence). The CDR3 spans 13 residues. V lost 0 bases to trimming and J lost 6 bases, with 9 bases between them. The CDR3 bases are TGTGCCAGCAGCTTAGCTGGTGACATCGAGCAGTACTTC. Its translation: CASSLAGDIEQYF.

CDR3 residues: CATSRERGEKLFF. Written as DNA, the CDR3 is TGTGCCACCAGCAGGGAGCGAGGTGAAAAACTGTTTTTT. The chain employs TRBV15 and TRBJ1-4; D call uncertain. The V gene's germline CDR1 is LNHNV and CDR2 YYDKDF (reference sequence). The V end lost 3 bases, the J end lost 7 bases, and 9 bases lay between the germline ends. This CDR3 region has 13 residues.

The DNA for the CDR3 is TGTGCCAGCGGATTAGTAGCTGAGCAGTTCTTC. This translates into CASGLVAEQFF. The chain links TRBV12-3 or TRBV12-4 to TRBJ2-1; D remains unclear. The CDR3 sequence is 11 residues long. V dropped 8 bases and J dropped 9 bases, with 11 bases sitting between them.

V is TRBV18 and J is TRBJ1-1; D is possibly TRBD1 (6 bases). In germline, CDR1 is KGHSH, CDR2 LQKENI. The CDR3 extends over 14 amino acids. Trimming cost V 2 bases and J 2 bases, with 9 bases left between them. The CDR3 bases are TGTGCCAGCTCACCAACAGGGCCAAACACTGAAGCTTTCTTT. It translates to CASSPTGPNTEAFF. The complete variable domain, with remaining parts taken from reference TRBV18 and TRBJ1-1, reads NAGVMQNPRHLVRRRGQEARLRCSPMKGHSHVYWYRQLPEEGLKFMVYLQKENIIDESGMPKERFSAEFPKEGPSILRIQQVVRGDSAAYFCASSPTGPNTEAFFGQGTRLTVV.

V gene TRBV5-1 combines with J gene TRBJ1-2; D remains ambiguous. V lost 4 bases, J lost 5 bases, and 18 bases lay in between. Germline V gene data show CDR1 as SGHRS and CDR2 as YFSETQ. The CDR3 has 15 residues. The CDR3 sequence is CASSLSGGGIYGYTF. For the CDR3, the DNA is TGCGCCAGCAGCCTAAGCGGCGGAGGTATTTATGGCTACACCTTC.

As to this clone: The junction departs from germline at one end; a sequencing error may be responsible. V is TRBV5-6 and J is TRBJ2-4; TRBD1 matches at 7 bases. CDR3 size: 13 residues. The germline V gene encodes CDR1 SGHDT and CDR2 YYEEEE. DNA of the CDR3: TGTGCCAGCAGCTGGACATCCGGGACAGAACTTTCCTTC. It encodes CASSWTSGTELSF. Complete variable domain (other parts from reference TRBV5-6 and TRBJ2-4): DAGVTQSPTHLIKTRGQQVTLRCSPKSGHDTVSWYQQALGQGPQFIFQYYEEEERQRGNFPDRFSGHQFPNYSSELNVNALLLGDSALYLCASSWTSGTELSFGAGTRLSVL.